Following are 27 T cell receptor beta chains from one sample sequenced in a study of OX40 agonist ivuxolimab in advanced cancers. Libraries were prepared by immunoSEQ multiplex PCR; TCRdb keeps only in-frame clonotypes and omits some of them. The table records 150,000 to 170,000 clones, 90% to 95% of them present only once. The input for sequencing was CD4+ or CD8+ T cells sorted from blood, taken in a trial of the OX40 agonist ivuxolimab. These receptors were taken from an adult with an advanced solid tumor such as melanoma, head and neck, liver or kidney cancer.

The rearrangement joins TRBV30 to TRBJ2-1; 10 bases are shared with TRBD2. CDR1 is GTSNPN, CDR2 SVGIG, per germline (reference sequence). The V segment lost 4 bases and the J segment 9 bases; nucleotides outside the gene matches: 12. CDR3 length: 15 residues. CDR3 DNA sequence: TGTGCCTGGACCGCACTACGGAGCGGGAGGGGTGAGCAGTTCTTC. It encodes CAWTALRSGRGEQFF.

The V gene is TRBV7-2, the J gene TRBJ2-3; D is ambiguous. This CDR3 region has 11 residues. Trimming stripped 3 bases from V and 3 bases from J, with 1 base between. Germline assignment: CDR1 SGHTA and CDR2 FQGNSA. In DNA form, the CDR3 reads TGTGCCAGCAGCTTGACAGATACGCAGTATTTT. Its translation is CASSLTDTQYF.

V gene TRBV11-3 combines with J gene TRBJ2-7; tentatively, D is TRBD2 (6 bases). Germline-derived CDR1 and CDR2 are SGHNT and YENEEA. The CDR3 length is 17 residues. Trimming left V 1 base short and J 0 bases short, with 16 bases between. CDR3 nucleotide sequence: TGTGCCAGCAGCTTAGGGGGACTCTCCAAGCCCTCCTACGAGCAGTACTTC. Amino acids: CASSLGGLSKPSYEQYF.

The CDR3 nucleotides are TGTGCCAGCAGCTCTGGACTAGCGGGGAATGAGCAGTTCTTC. Its protein is CASSSGLAGNEQFF. V usage is TRBV11-2 and J usage is TRBJ2-1; the match to TRBD2 covers 12 bases. V dropped 4 bases and J dropped 7; count of bases not matched to a gene: 2. The CDR3 runs to 14 residues. Germline V gene data show CDR1 as SGHAT and CDR2 as FQNNGV.

The CDR3 region has the DNA TGTGCCAGTAGTATAGTGTCGGGGGACGCTGGCTACACCTTC. This codes for CASSIVSGDAGYTF. The rearrangement uses TRBV19 and TRBJ1-2, with a possible D match to TRBD1 (5 bases). Trimming shortened V by 1 base and J by 7 bases, and 13 bases separated the two germline ends. The germline V gene has CDR1 LNHDA and CDR2 SQIVND (reference sequence). The CDR3 loop spans 14 amino acids.

The chain joins TRBV7-8 to TRBJ2-7; D could derive from TRBD1 or TRBD2 (5 bases each). V gave up 1 base and J gave up 2 bases, with 9 bases separating them. The CDR3 length is 14 residues. In germline, CDR1 is SGHVS, CDR2 FQNEAQ. CDR3 protein: CASSLEGTTYEQYF. In nucleotides, the CDR3 is TGTGCCAGCAGCTTAGAGGGGACCACCTACGAGCAGTACTTC.

This chain uses TRBV6-5 with TRBJ1-5, with 7 nucleotides matching TRBD1. The CDR3 is 15 amino acids. Trimming removed 1 base from V and 1 base from J; junction bases left unmatched: 1. Germline V gives CDR1 MNHEY, CDR2 SVGAGI. CDR3 in DNA: TGTGCCAGCAGTTACTTGGACAGGAGCAATCAGCCCCAGCATTTT. This gives the protein CASSYLDRSNQPQHF.

V usage is TRBV15 and J usage is TRBJ1-2; D is uncertain. The CDR3 sequence is 16 residues long. Trimming left V 0 bases short and J 8 bases short, with 19 bases between. CDR1 and CDR2 from the germline V gene are LNHNV and YYDKDF (reference sequence). The CDR3 DNA reads as TGTGCCACCAGCAGAGATGTTGGCAGGTCGATCGGCGGCTACACCTTC. Protein sequence: CATSRDVGRSIGGYTF.

The rearrangement uses TRBV7-3 and TRBJ2-1; 11 nucleotides match TRBD2. The CDR3 extends over 15 amino acids. Germline V gene sequence: CDR1 SGHTA, CDR2 FQGTGA. The J segment lost 2 bases and the V segment lost 5 bases, leaving 2 bases of the junction unmatched. The CDR3 spells CASSRTSGPYNEQFF. In DNA, the CDR3 is TGTGCCAGCAGCCGGACTAGCGGGCCCTACAATGAGCAGTTCTTC.

The gene calls are TRBV7-2 and TRBJ2-1; 9 positions match TRBD2. CDR1 and CDR2 (germline): SGHTA, FQGNSA. The CDR3 runs to 14 residues. Trimming at V came to 5 bases and at J to 5 bases, leaving 4 bases not matched to a gene. For the CDR3, the DNA is TGTGCCAGCAGCCGCCGGACTAGCGACAATGAGCAGTTCTTC. Translated, it gives CASSRRTSDNEQFF.

V is TRBV14 and J is TRBJ2-7; D might be TRBD1 (6 bases). Trimming pared 3 bases from V and 2 bases from J, leaving 11 bases between. Germline assignment: CDR1 SGHDN and CDR2 FVKESK. This CDR3 spans 14 amino acids. The DNA for the CDR3 is TGTGCCAGCAGCCAGACGACAGGCCCCTACGAGCAGTACTTC. This gives the protein CASSQTTGPYEQYF.

The chain has TRBV7-2 and TRBJ1-2; no clear D gene. V was trimmed by 4 bases and J by 7 bases, leaving 10 bases between them. Germline loops: CDR1 SGHTA, CDR2 FQGNSA. This CDR3 is 12 amino acids long. The CDR3 DNA reads as TGTGCCAGCAGCTCGTGGACGCCTGGCTACACCTTC. Translating gives CASSSWTPGYTF.

The chain links TRBV2 to TRBJ2-7; 7 bases are a match to TRBD2. The CDR3 runs to 18 residues. Trimming at V came to 1 base and at J to 6 bases, leaving 18 bases not matched to a gene. Germline CDR1 is SNHLY and CDR2 is FYNNEI. CDR3 nucleotide sequence: TGTGCCAGCAGTGAAGGAACTTACCTGGGGGAGGGGAGCCCCGAGCAGTACTTC. Protein: CASSEGTYLGEGSPEQYF.

In DNA, the CDR3 is TGTGCCAGCAGCCCAGACAGGGGGTACACCGGGGAGCTGTTTTTT. This gives the protein CASSPDRGYTGELFF. The V and J genes are TRBV7-2 and TRBJ2-2, with 9 bases identical to TRBD1. Per the germline V gene, CDR1 is SGHTA and CDR2 is FQGNSA. Losses at the gene ends were 5 bases for V and 3 bases for J; bases not matched to a gene: 4. This CDR3 spans 15 amino acids.

This rearrangement joins TRBV18 to TRBJ2-7; D may correspond to TRBD1 or TRBD2 (5 bases each). This CDR3 has 14 amino acids. The germline V and J ends were trimmed by 2 bases and 2 bases, with 10 bases remaining between them. The germline V gene has CDR1 KGHSH and CDR2 LQKENI. CDR3 amino acids: CASSPGTAAYEQYF. CDR3 DNA: TGTGCCAGCTCACCAGGGACGGCTGCCTACGAGCAGTACTTC.

The chain joins TRBV6-6 to TRBJ2-3; 9 bases match TRBD1. The germline V gene has CDR1 MNHNY and CDR2 SVGAGI (reference sequence). V shed 2 bases, J shed 4 bases, and the junction held 4 bases outside the gene matches. The CDR3 has 15 residues. This CDR3 is CASSYRQGGPDTQYF. In DNA form, the CDR3 reads TGTGCCAGCAGTTACCGACAGGGGGGGCCAGATACGCAGTATTTT.

The chain recombines TRBV5-4 with TRBJ1-3; D not resolved. The CDR3 has 14 amino acids. V lost 2 bases to trimming and J lost 4 bases, with 10 bases between them. Germline V lookup: CDR1 SGHNT, CDR2 YYREEE (reference sequence). The CDR3 spells CASSFGLSGNTIYF. The CDR3 coding sequence is TGTGCCAGCAGCTTTGGACTGTCGGGAAACACCATATATTTT.

The chain combines TRBV6-6 with TRBJ2-2, with TRBD1 identical over 8 bases. V was pared by 6 bases and J by 2 bases, with 8 bases of the junction left unmatched. Germline loops: CDR1 MNHNY, CDR2 SVGAGI (reference sequence). The CDR3 runs 16 residues. The CDR3 reads CASRINRGVNTGELFF. The DNA for the CDR3 is TGTGCCAGCAGAATTAACAGGGGGGTAAACACCGGGGAGCTGTTTTTT.

The gene calls are TRBV5-1 and TRBJ1-2; 9 bases fit TRBD1. V shed 0 bases and J 8 bases; nucleotides not matched to a gene: 11. This CDR3 contains 16 residues. The V gene's germline CDR1 is SGHRS and CDR2 YFSETQ. The CDR3 loop is CASSLADRGAIYGYTF. The CDR3 nucleotides are TGCGCCAGCAGCTTGGCCGACAGGGGGGCAATATACGGCTACACCTTC. The whole variable domain, remainder taken from reference TRBV5-1 and TRBJ1-2, is KAGVTQTPRYLIKTRGQQVTLSCSPISGHRSVSWYQQTPGQGLQFLFEYFSETQRNKGNFPGRFSGRQFSNSRSEMNVSTLELGDSALYLCASSLADRGAIYGYTFGSGTRLTVV.

The chain joins TRBV29-1 to TRBJ1-2, with D unresolved. Germline CDR1 SQVTM, CDR2 ANQGSEA. V lost 7 bases and J 0 bases, leaving 15 bases between the germline ends. CDR3 length: 14 residues. CDR3 in amino acids: CSGELVAPNYGYTF. The DNA for the CDR3 is TGCAGCGGGGAACTGGTCGCCCCTAACTATGGCTACACCTTC.

In regard to this clone: At the DNA level, this CDR3 is encoded by other sequences in the same sample as well. The chain couples TRBV7-2 to TRBJ2-5; D is unclear. The CDR3 has 13 amino acids. Trimming shortened V by 3 bases and J by 1 base, and 6 bases separated the two germline ends. The V gene's germline CDR1 is SGHTA and CDR2 FQGNSA. Here the CDR3 reads CASSFSSQETQYF. In nucleotides, the CDR3 is TGTGCCAGCAGCTTTTCTTCCCAAGAGACCCAGTACTTC.

This chain connects TRBV19 to TRBJ2-3, with a possible D match to TRBD2 (6 bases). CDR1 LNHDA and CDR2 SQIVND come from the germline V gene (reference sequence). The CDR3 totals 16 residues. The V end lost 7 bases, the J end lost 4 bases, and 21 bases lay between the germline ends. CDR3 amino acids: CASKGPTSNSADTQYF. CDR3 sequence (DNA): TGTGCCAGTAAGGGCCCGACTAGTAATTCTGCAGATACGCAGTATTTT.

The gene calls are TRBV19 and TRBJ1-5; 11 nucleotides agree with TRBD1. The germline V gene has CDR1 LNHDA and CDR2 SQIVND (reference sequence). V shed 5 bases, J shed 0 bases, and the junction held 9 bases outside the gene matches. This CDR3 spans 18 amino acids. The CDR3 DNA follows: TGTGCCAGTAGTCTCCGGACAGGGGGCGTTCGTAGCAATCAGCCCCAGCATTTT. Amino acid sequence: CASSLRTGGVRSNQPQHF.

The V gene is TRBV4-1, the J gene TRBJ1-4, with D hard to call. Trimming shortened V by 5 bases and J by 8 bases, and 9 bases separated the two germline ends. The germline gives CDR1 MGHRA, CDR2 YSYEKL. CDR3 length equals 12 residues. The CDR3 here is CASSGPLEKLFF. In nucleotides, the CDR3 is TGCGCCAGCAGCGGACCCCTGGAAAAACTGTTTTTT.

This chain connects TRBV11-3 to TRBJ2-2; D might be TRBD2 (5 bases). Trimming shortened V by 5 bases and J by 2 bases, and 12 bases separated the two germline ends. The germline V gene has CDR1 SGHNT and CDR2 YENEEA. CDR3 length: 15 residues. The CDR3 region has the DNA TGTGCCAGCAGCCCCAGCGGTCTAAACACCGGGGAGCTGTTTTTT. It codes for CASSPSGLNTGELFF.

The CDR3 here is CASSQSRVSDTQYF. In nucleotides, the CDR3 is TGCGCCAGCAGCCAATCGCGGGTTTCAGATACGCAGTATTTT. The V and J genes are TRBV4-3 and TRBJ2-3, with D maybe TRBD2 (5 bases). The CDR3 spans 14 residues. The germline V and J ends were trimmed by 2 bases and 4 bases, with 10 bases remaining between them. CDR1 is LGHNA, CDR2 YSLEER, per germline.

The chain links TRBV25-1 to TRBJ2-1; 9 bases map to TRBD1. V lost 0 bases to trimming and J lost 11 bases; unmatched junction nucleotides: 5. CDR3 length: 14 residues. In germline, CDR1 is MGHDK, CDR2 SYGVNS. The CDR3 loop is CASSEYGQGQKQFF. CDR3 in DNA: TGTGCCAGCAGTGAATACGGACAGGGGCAAAAGCAGTTCTTC.